This T cell receptor (beta chain) was sequenced in a study of T cells in Graves' hyperthyroidism and ophthalmopathy (dated by TCRdb to the late 2010s). For the study in its entirety: Peripheral blood samples were taken at initial diagnosis, before any treatment was given. The roughly 94 discovery patients were randomly divided into training and test sets at a 7:3 ratio. The study also compared thyroid tissue and blood T-cell repertoires from about 6 Graves' hyperthyroidism patients. Whether ophthalmopathy could be predicted prospectively was tested in an independent validation cohort made up of 18 to 20 hyperthyroidism patients plus 17 patients who later progressed to ophthalmopathy. A discovery cohort of roughly 100 patients, roughly 43 with Graves' ophthalmopathy and about 58 with stable Graves' hyperthyroidism, was used to find distinguishing TCR V-J signatures. According to the paper, TCR Vbeta CDR3 sequencing was carried out on 120 to 150 peripheral blood samples, which came from 40 to 45 ophthalmopathy, fewer than 80 hyperthyroidism and approximately 17 progressor patients. Following sampling, methimazole starting at 30 mg daily was given to hyperthyroidism patients, and high-dose intravenous methylprednisolone was given to ophthalmopathy patients. Overall study outcomes, separate from this receptor: No statistical method was used to fix the sample size in advance, and group allocation was not hidden from the investigators. In cross-validation, a model built on a 13 V-J signature told ophthalmopathy apart from stable hyperthyroidism with roughly 87% sensitivity and roughly 82% specificity, and in testing the same model reached 80%/75%. In validation, the model predicted progression to ophthalmopathy a median of roughly 6.2 months before onset, with approximately 70% sensitivity and just under 75% specificity. Most expanded thyroid clonotypes (frequency above 0.001) were also detected in blood, suggesting blood repertoires may reflect thyroid immune responses.

Graves' hyperthyroidism was defined as stable when no progression to ophthalmopathy occurred over 18 months of follow-up. Hyperthyroidism patients were newly diagnosed, had a disease duration of under 2 months, and were aged 18 to 65 years. Exclusion was applied to patients with uncontrolled infections, other autoimmune diseases, pregnancy or lactation. Diagnoses relied on clinical symptoms, serum thyroxine and TRAb, thyroid ultrasound and orbital computed tomography. Ficoll-Paque density gradient centrifugation was used to isolate PBMCs from around 10 ml of fresh peripheral blood. Total RNA was extracted using Trizol reagent, and RNA quality was assessed on an Agilent 2100 Bioanalyzer. TCR beta CDR3 regions were amplified from RNA transcripts. The first round of RT-PCR for the TCR CDR3 was performed with the HTBI primer set and the Qiagen OneStep RT-PCR kit. Libraries were constructed in a second round of multiplex PCR, after which size selection and purification were performed. The libraries were sequenced on an Illumina HiSeq2000 using paired-end 100 bp reads. As for how the authors treated the data: SOAPnuke was used to process the raw data, with reads discarded if the reads contained adapters or uncalled bases, had a mean Phred below 15, or lacked an exact constant-primer or identifier match. High-quality paired reads were merged using COPE v1.2.5, and each unique nucleotide sequence was defined as a clonotype. Clonotypes were aligned to IMGT TRBV, TRBD and TRBJ reference segments using MiTCR v1.1. Only V-J combinations with frequency above 0.0001, covering 99.2% of repertoires, were analysed. The TCS score was defined as the ratio of F50 (clonal expansion) to E x V (chaos), calculated using BLOSUM62-based TCRdist between CDR3 peptides within each V-J. Welch's t-statistics and random forest reduced 450 to 600 V-J features to around 14, which were used in a naive Bayes classifier (R e1071). TCRdb handled the public reads itself, with Q25 trimming in fastp and clone calling in MiXCR, and kept productive beta chains. Each CDR3 protein gets just one entry, which takes the most common genes and DNA from the rows behind it. The V and J calls shown here were made by TCRdb, not taken from the authors' results. The sample has 200,000 to 250,000 distinct CDR3 sequences on record, 17% of them singletons. The top ten clones comprise 50% of the sample.

Taken from cysteine to phenylalanine, the CDR3 has 15 residues. The entry retains the CDR3 DNA only, 45 bases that are in frame from base 1. V drops 2 bases and J drops 2 bases, leaving 10 bases in between. The germline V gene specifies KGHSH as CDR1 and LQKENI as CDR2. This clonotype has at least ten counts. The specificity of this receptor is unknown. No qualities accompany the bases; no much larger clone lies one base away. The chain is made from TRBV18 and TRBJ1-5; 5 matching bases give a weak D call of TRBD1. The sample consisted of blood. This TCR was recovered from a man aged 50 to 60 with Graves' hyperthyroidism. The CDR3 here reads CASSPTTEGNQPQHF. The DNA sequence is TGTGCCAGCTCACCAACGACAGAAGGCAATCAGCCCCAGCATTTT.